One and the same sample provided the 7 T cell receptor beta chains below, sequenced in a study of blood T cell repertoires in COVID-19. The data were produced by immunoSEQ multiplex PCR, yet TCRdb's version contains in-frame clones alone and is incomplete. The table lists approximately 60,000 clones, 70% to 90% of them singletons, with approximately 16% in the top ten. The sequencing sample was made of peripheral blood. These receptors came from a human donor in a cohort sampled during active COVID-19.

The J gene is TRBJ1-1, the V gene TRBV2; 9 bases are shared with TRBD1. CDR1 and CDR2 (germline): SNHLY, FYNNEI. V shed 6 bases and J 1 base; nucleotides not matched to a gene: 3. The CDR3 runs 14 residues. CDR3 in amino acids: CASRTGGANTEAFF. The CDR3 coding sequence is TGTGCCAGCAGAACAGGGGGCGCGAACACTGAAGCTTTCTTT.

The chain is built from TRBV6-2 or TRBV6-3 and TRBJ1-2; a possible D gene is TRBD1 (6 bases). V lost 2 bases and J lost 2, with 9 bases in between. CDR1 and CDR2 (germline): MNHEY, SVGEGT. The CDR3 spans 14 residues. The CDR3 DNA reads TGTGCCAGCAGTTACGAGGACAGAAACTATGGCTACACCTTC. This translates into CASSYEDRNYGYTF.

This rearrangement joins TRBV19 to TRBJ1-4; D is unresolved. The CDR3 totals 15 residues. Germline CDR1 and CDR2: LNHDA and SQIVND (reference sequence). V dropped 2 bases and J dropped 4 bases, with 11 bases sitting between them. The DNA of the CDR3 is TGTGCCAGTAGTATAAGCACAGTTATTAATGAAAAACTGTTTTTT. Protein: CASSISTVINEKLFF. Based on the CDR3 plus reference TRBV19 and TRBJ1-4, the full variable domain is DGGITQSPKYLFRKEGQNVTLSCEQNLNHDAMYWYRQDPGQGLRLIYYSQIVNDFQKGDIAEGYSVSREKKESFPLTVTSAQKNPTAFYLCASSISTVINEKLFFGSGTQLSVL.

V is TRBV5-4 and J is TRBJ2-2; D may be TRBD2 (5 bases). Germline V gives CDR1 SGHNT, CDR2 YYREEE (reference sequence). V lost 1 base and J lost 2, with 15 bases in between. The CDR3 sequence is 17 residues long. Here the CDR3 DNA reads TGTGCCAGCAGCTTGTTGAAAAACCGGGGTAACACCGGGGAGCTGTTTTTT. This gives the protein CASSLLKNRGNTGELFF.

The gene calls are TRBV6-2 or TRBV6-3 and TRBJ2-7; D is perhaps TRBD2 (6 bases). The V gene's germline CDR1 is MNHEY and CDR2 SVGEGT. The CDR3 is 12 amino acids. Trimming stripped 5 bases from V and 6 bases from J, with 11 bases between. CDR3 amino acids: CASSVTGLEQYF. The CDR3 DNA reads as TGTGCCAGCAGTGTGACGGGACTCGAGCAGTACTTC.

This clone was found a few times. The chain uses TRBV25-1 and TRBJ1-6, with 7 positions matching TRBD1. The CDR3 has 16 amino acids. The trim removed 1 base at V and 10 bases at J, leaving 10 bases unmatched. Germline lookup yields CDR1 MGHDK and CDR2 SYGVNS. The CDR3 coding sequence is TGTGCCAGCAGTGAATCTCCTACAGGGGTGGGCTCACCCCTCCACTTT. Translation: CASSESPTGVGSPLHF. The whole variable domain, remainder taken from reference TRBV25-1 and TRBJ1-6, is EADIYQTPRYLVIGTGKKITLECSQTMGHDKMYWYQQDPGMELHLIHYSYGVNSTEKGDLSSESTVSRIRTEHFPLTLESARPSHTSQYLCASSESPTGVGSPLHFGNGTRLTVT.

The V gene is TRBV5-1, the J gene TRBJ2-2; D perhaps matches TRBD2 (5 bases). This CDR3 comprises 13 residues. Trimming shortened V by 5 bases and J by 5 bases, and 10 bases separated the two germline ends. Germline CDR1 and CDR2: SGHRS and YFSETQ. DNA for the CDR3: TGCGCCAGCAGGCCCCCGGGGACCGGGGAGCTGTTTTTT. Protein sequence: CASRPPGTGELFF.